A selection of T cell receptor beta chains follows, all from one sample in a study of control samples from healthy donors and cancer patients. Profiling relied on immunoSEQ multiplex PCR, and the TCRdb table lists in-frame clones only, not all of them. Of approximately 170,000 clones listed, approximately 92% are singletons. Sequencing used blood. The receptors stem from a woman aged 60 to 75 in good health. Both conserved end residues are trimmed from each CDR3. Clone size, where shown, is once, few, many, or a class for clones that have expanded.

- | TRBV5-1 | ASSLAEGYGYT
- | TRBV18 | ASSQNTGSVDQPQH
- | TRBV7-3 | ASSPHQSTDTQY
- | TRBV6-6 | ASKAVTNYGYT
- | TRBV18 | ASSPPLGTGNTGELF
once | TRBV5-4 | ASSLNPSTGELF
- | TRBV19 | ASTRQVSGNTIY
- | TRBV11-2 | ASSQRGPSGGGTGELF
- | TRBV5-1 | ASSPGLDGWETQY
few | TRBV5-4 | ASSSKGVGEAF
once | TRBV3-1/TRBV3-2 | ASSTGQTSTDTQY
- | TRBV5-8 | ASSSLAGGLTDTQY
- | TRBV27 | ASSSYKTGGYDQNTEAF
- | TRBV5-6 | ASSSALEKQGVNYGYT
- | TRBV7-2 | ASSLAWTQPQH
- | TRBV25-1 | ASSELGRNSGNTIY
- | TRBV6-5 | ASSYSLAQQETQY
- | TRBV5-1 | ASSLESVNSPLH
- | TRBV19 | ATHRGTYGYT
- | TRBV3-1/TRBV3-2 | ASSQAGPLQPQH
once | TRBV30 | AWSGGVYGYT
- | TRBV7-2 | ASSLEYNQPQH
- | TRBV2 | ASTARSSYNSPLH
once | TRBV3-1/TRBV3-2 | ASSQGWYGYT
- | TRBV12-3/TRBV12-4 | ASSSGHYGYT
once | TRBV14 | ASSPFLDAHYNEQF
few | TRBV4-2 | ASSQVRGGSDTQY
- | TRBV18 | ASSPTYASGGSTDTQY
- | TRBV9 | ASSPRQINSPLH
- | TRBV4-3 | ASSQDQDMGTGELF
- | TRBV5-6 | ASSLGQVYEQY
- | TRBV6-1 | ASSEASGGSEKLF